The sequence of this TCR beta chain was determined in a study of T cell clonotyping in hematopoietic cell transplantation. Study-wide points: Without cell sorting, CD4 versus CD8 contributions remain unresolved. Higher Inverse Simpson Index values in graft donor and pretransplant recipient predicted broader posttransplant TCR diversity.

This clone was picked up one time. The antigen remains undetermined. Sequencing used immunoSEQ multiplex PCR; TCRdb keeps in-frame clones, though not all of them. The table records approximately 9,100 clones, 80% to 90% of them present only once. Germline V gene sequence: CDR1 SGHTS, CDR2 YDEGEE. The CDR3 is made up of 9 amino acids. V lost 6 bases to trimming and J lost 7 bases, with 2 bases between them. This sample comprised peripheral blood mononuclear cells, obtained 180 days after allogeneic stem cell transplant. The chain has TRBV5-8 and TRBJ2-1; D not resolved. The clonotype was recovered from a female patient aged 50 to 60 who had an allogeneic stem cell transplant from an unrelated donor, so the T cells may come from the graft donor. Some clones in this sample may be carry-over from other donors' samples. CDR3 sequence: CASTNEQFF. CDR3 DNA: TGTGCCAGCACGAATGAGCAGTTCTTC. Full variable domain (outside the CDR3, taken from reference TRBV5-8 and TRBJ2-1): EAGVTQSPTHLIKTRGQQATLRCSPISGHTSVYWYQQALGLGLQFLLWYDEGEERNRGNFPPRFSGRQFPNYSSELNVNALELEDSALYLCASTNEQFFGPGTRLTVL.